This T cell receptor (beta chain) emerged from a study of cytomegalovirus exposure and HLA in healthy donors. As for the study in general: Earlier, some 170 million T cells were analyzed, and fewer than 120 million unique TCR beta sequences were found among them.

This clone was recorded a few times. No antigen is known for it. V lost 1 base, J lost 4 bases, and 13 bases lay in between. Germline V gene data show CDR1 as SGHTA and CDR2 as FQGNSA. The length of the CDR3 is 15 residues. The PCR used 60 Vbeta and 13 Jbeta primers. The data were produced by immunoSEQ multiplex PCR, yet TCRdb's version contains in-frame clones alone and is incomplete. Found here are more than 95,000 clones, 15% to 20% of them singletons; the top ten hold about 2.6%. Study-level results: Relative to equally common others, HLA-associated TCR beta chains showed greater clonal expansion in a later analysis.

Sequenced input: PBMCs. The source of this sequence is a female donor in good health and CMV-seropositive. The chain couples TRBV7-2 to TRBJ1-2; D is uncertain. In DNA, the CDR3 is TGTGCCAGCAGCTTAGTCTTTGGGCCTACCTATGGCTACACCTTC. Amino acid sequence: CASSLVFGPTYGYTF. The variable domain in full, completed from reference TRBV7-2 and TRBJ1-2, reads GAGVSQSPSNKVTEKGKDVELRCDPISGHTALYWYRQSLGQGLEFLIYFQGNSAPDKSGLPSDRFSAERTGGSVSTLTIQRTQQEDSAVYLCASSLVFGPTYGYTFGSGTRLTVV.